The present entry profiles one T cell receptor (beta chain) with its context. This clonotype has just a few counts. Its target antigen remains unknown. The sample holds no much larger clone one base away, and base qualities are not on file. These data originate in a study of naive and memory T cell subsets (dated by TCRdb to about 2017). About the investigation overall: Sorted naive and memory T cell subsets from peripheral blood were analyzed in the study using a UMI-based, open-source pipeline for TCR alpha and beta sequencing. Complete agreement was observed between the functional CMV T cell responses and the IgG serology results. RNA was DNase-treated and reverse transcribed with TCR constant-region primers, mostly using SuperScript III. Overall results and qualifications from the work: Following error correction, more than 85% of naive TCR sequences occurred only once, which made naive abundance distributions much steeper than those of memory subsets. Gini index rose and Shannon and inverse Simpson diversity fell from naive through CM, EM and EMRA in both CD4 and CD8 cells. The repertoire findings for the naive and memory subsets could not be validated against a ground truth because none was available. A clonotype was defined as a single alpha or beta chain sequence rather than as a paired alpha/beta receptor. RNA-based TCR counts may be influenced by expression changes linked to T cell activation and differentiation. A power law was followed by TCR abundance, with an exponent that differed between naive and memory subsets but was consistent across the three individuals. A few larger clonotypes were present in naive repertoires, particularly the CD8 repertoires, and these clonotypes were possibly memory cells re-expressing CD45RA.

The library came from UMI-ligation and nested PCR. The beta constant-region primer consisted of an equimolar mixture of two oligonucleotides that together covered TRBC1 and TRBC2. The ligated cDNA went through four rounds of PCR with nested alpha and beta constant-region primers together with the SP2 primer. A single-stranded oligonucleotide containing the SP2 primer and a 12-nucleotide UMI was joined to the 3' end of the cDNA by T4 RNA ligase 1. Incubation of the ligation reaction was carried out at 16 degrees C for roughly 18-24 hours. PCR2 was typically run as a SYBR Green qPCR and stopped at a predetermined threshold to prevent over-amplification. Every purification after the first one was done using Agencourt AMPure XP magnetic beads. Libraries were quantified by Qubit and checked on a TapeStation, with a main peak expected near 650 bp. The pooled libraries were sequenced on an Illumina MiSeq using v2 2x251 paired-end kits, which usually yielded roughly 0.85-2.3 million reads per sample. Each sample library was pooled at around 4.1 nM, and roughly 4.5-7.5% PhiX was included to improve cluster recognition. The paper's processing steps were these. V and J genes were assigned to Demultiplexor-processed FASTQ reads by Decombinator through tag matching, with a single base-pair mismatch being allowed. UMIs were used by Collapsinator to correct both sequencing errors and frequency errors arising from PCR heterogeneity. TCRs were translated and CDR3s were extracted from the conserved cysteine to the FGXG phenylalanine by CDR3Translator, with non-productive sequences being flagged. Gini, Shannon entropy and inverse Simpson indices were calculated on repertoires subsampled to equal numbers of UMI-defined TCRs. Within the linear range, a power law was fitted by maximum likelihood to the distributions of clonotype abundance. When run on a single naive CD8 sample, MIGEC and the pipeline yielded similar UMI counts, similar unique TCR numbers and similar clonal distributions. In one analysis, naive TCRs also found in any memory subset of the same donor were removed from the naive repertoire. The repertoires were searched for 5,500 to 8,000 CMV-associated CDR3 sequences that had been compiled from VDJdb and a published dataset. The public reads were reprocessed in TCRdb via fastp at Q25 and MiXCR, keeping in-frame beta chains. Rows merge per CDR3 protein into single entries with the most common DNA and genes. TCRdb's processing, not the authors', yielded these V and J calls. This sample comprises around 160,000 distinct CDR3 sequences, roughly 20% of them detected only once. 0.11% of the sample lies in the top ten.

TCR alpha and beta chain libraries were amplified separately from the second PCR step onward. To determine each donor's CMV status, fresh PBMCs were stimulated overnight with CMV viral lysate, and IFNgamma production from CD4+ T cells was then assessed. CD4 T cells were positively selected using Miltenyi beads, after which CD8 T cells were positively selected from the CD4-negative fraction. After staining for CD3, CD4, CD8, CD45RA, CD27 and a live/dead dye, cells were sorted on a BD Aria II into four subsets based on CD45RA and CD27. A few healthy volunteers provided blood, and the blood of each volunteer was split into CD4 and CD8 T cells and then into four differentiation subsets. Roughly 0.11 L of peripheral blood was drawn per donor, and PBMC were isolated by Ficoll-Paque PLUS density-gradient centrifugation. The sorted cells were lysed in RLT buffer, after which RNA was extracted using a Qiagen RNeasy kit and kept at -80 degrees C.

This clonotype was sampled from a human donor in good health. Sequencing input: naive CD4+ T cells from blood. Sample cell subset or site, as interpreted from the label and publication: naive T cells, CD45RA high CD27+.

The nucleotides are TGCAGCGTCGCGCCCTCTGGGGCCAACGTCCTGACTTTC. The translation is CSVAPSGANVLTF. In this chain, TRBV29-1 is recombined with TRBJ2-6; the D gene is unclear. The V end loses 6 bases and the J end loses 0 bases, and a stretch of 6 bases separates them. For CDR1 and CDR2, the germline V gene lists SQVTM and ANQGSEA. The CDR3 has 13 amino acids, counting the end cysteine and phenylalanine. This entry keeps only the CDR3 DNA: 39 bases, framed from base 1.